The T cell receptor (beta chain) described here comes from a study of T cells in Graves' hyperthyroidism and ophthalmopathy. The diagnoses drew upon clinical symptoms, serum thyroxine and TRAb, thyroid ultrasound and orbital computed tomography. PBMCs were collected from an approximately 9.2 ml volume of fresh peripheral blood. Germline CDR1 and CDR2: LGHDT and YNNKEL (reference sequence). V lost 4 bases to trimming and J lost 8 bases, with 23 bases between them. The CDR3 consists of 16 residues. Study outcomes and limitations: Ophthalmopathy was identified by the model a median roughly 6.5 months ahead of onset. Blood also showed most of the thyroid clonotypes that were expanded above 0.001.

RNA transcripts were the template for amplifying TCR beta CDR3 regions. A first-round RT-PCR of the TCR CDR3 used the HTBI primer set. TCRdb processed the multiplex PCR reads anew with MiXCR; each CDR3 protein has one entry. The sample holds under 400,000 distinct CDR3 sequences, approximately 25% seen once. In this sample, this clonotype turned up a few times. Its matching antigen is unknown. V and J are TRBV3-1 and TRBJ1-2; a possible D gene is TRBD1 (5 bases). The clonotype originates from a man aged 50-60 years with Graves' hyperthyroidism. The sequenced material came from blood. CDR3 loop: CASSPPRLGQGKGYTF. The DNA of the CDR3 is TGTGCCAGCAGCCCTCCCCGGTTGGGGCAGGGTAAGGGCTACACCTTC.